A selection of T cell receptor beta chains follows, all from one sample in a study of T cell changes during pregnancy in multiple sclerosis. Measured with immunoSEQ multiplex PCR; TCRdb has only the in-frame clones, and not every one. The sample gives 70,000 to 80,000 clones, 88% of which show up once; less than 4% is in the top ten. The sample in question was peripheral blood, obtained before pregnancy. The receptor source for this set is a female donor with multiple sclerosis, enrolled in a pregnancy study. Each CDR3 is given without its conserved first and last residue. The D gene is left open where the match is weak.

ASSPGQGPYEQY	TRBD1	TRBV9
ASGLFQGSSGYT	-	TRBV12-5
SASVLEEQY	-	TRBV20-1
ASSRLEHNEQF	-	TRBV14
ASSPRVTGGTDTQY	-	TRBV5-1
AISSSGRVGDTQY	TRBD2	TRBV10-3
ASSPGEGVNTGELF	-	TRBV7-9
ASSLEGGGARLGNEKLF	-	TRBV5-5
ASSDGDFNQPQH	-	TRBV2
ASSGLAGGYEQY	TRBD2	TRBV7-8
ASSELGVGGNTIY	-	TRBV6-1
ASSVAQDPNYGYT	-	TRBV9